These T cell receptor beta chains were read from a single sample in a study of T cell responses to AZD1222 COVID-19 vaccine. Produced via immunoSEQ multiplex PCR; TCRdb's table is partial and in-frame only. The table lists about 260,000 clones, approximately 95% of them singletons. Here the sequenced sample was peripheral blood, taken on day 0 of AZD1222 vaccination. These receptors were obtained from an adult in good health. CDR3s include the opening cysteine and the closing phenylalanine or tryptophan. Each record gives: J gene, V gene, D gene, clone size, CDR3 protein, CDR3 DNA. D genes are given only for firm matches. Rows may omit the clone size; those that give it use once, few, many or a size class.

j_gene: TRBJ1-6; v_gene: TRBV5-6; d_gene: TRBD1; abundance: NA; CDR3aa: CASSLGTGRSSSPLHF; CDR3nt: TGTGCCAGCAGCTTGGGGACAGGGAGATCCTCTTCACCCCTCCACTTT
j_gene: TRBJ1-6; v_gene: TRBV18; d_gene: NA; abundance: once; CDR3aa: CASSPLDRVNSPLHF; CDR3nt: TGTGCCAGCTCACCTCTTGACAGAGTTAATTCACCCCTCCACTTT
j_gene: TRBJ1-4; v_gene: TRBV4-1; d_gene: TRBD1; abundance: once; CDR3aa: CASSRLGTGRNEKLFF; CDR3nt: TGCGCCAGCAGCCGGCTAGGGACAGGTCGTAATGAAAAACTGTTTTTT
j_gene: TRBJ2-2; v_gene: TRBV19; d_gene: NA; abundance: once; CDR3aa: CASSARATTGELFF; CDR3nt: TGTGCCAGTAGTGCGCGGGCCACCACCGGGGAGCTGTTTTTT
j_gene: TRBJ1-1; v_gene: TRBV19; d_gene: TRBD1; abundance: NA; CDR3aa: CASSITGTGRNTEAFF; CDR3nt: TGTGCCAGTAGTATAACCGGGACAGGGCGAAACACTGAAGCTTTCTTT
j_gene: TRBJ2-5; v_gene: TRBV3-1/TRBV3-2; d_gene: NA; abundance: NA; CDR3aa: CASSFRDSRRETQYF; CDR3nt: TGTGCCAGCAGCTTCCGGGACTCCCGCCGGGAGACCCAGTACTTC
j_gene: TRBJ1-6; v_gene: TRBV10-3; d_gene: NA; abundance: NA; CDR3aa: CAISGPYNSPLHF; CDR3nt: TGTGCCATCAGTGGGCCGTATAATTCACCCCTCCACTTT
j_gene: TRBJ2-3; v_gene: TRBV19; d_gene: TRBD2; abundance: NA; CDR3aa: CASSIMGPREGMVNTQYF; CDR3nt: TGTGCCAGTAGTATTATGGGGCCACGGGAGGGGATGGTGAATACGCAGTATTTT
j_gene: TRBJ1-4; v_gene: TRBV6-5; d_gene: TRBD1; abundance: NA; CDR3aa: CASSQTGGSEKLFF; CDR3nt: TGTGCCAGCAGCCAGACAGGGGGGAGTGAAAAACTGTTTTTT
j_gene: TRBJ1-1; v_gene: TRBV29-1; d_gene: NA; abundance: NA; CDR3aa: CSVETANTEAFF; CDR3nt: TGCAGCGTTGAAACAGCGAACACTGAAGCTTTCTTT
j_gene: TRBJ2-7; v_gene: TRBV29-1; d_gene: NA; abundance: NA; CDR3aa: CSVGGDEQYF; CDR3nt: TGCAGCGTTGGGGGGGACGAGCAGTACTTC
j_gene: TRBJ2-1; v_gene: TRBV9; d_gene: NA; abundance: once; CDR3aa: CASSVGSANEQFF; CDR3nt: TGTGCCAGCAGCGTAGGTTCAGCAAATGAGCAGTTCTTC
j_gene: TRBJ1-2; v_gene: TRBV30; d_gene: NA; abundance: NA; CDR3aa: CEGRDGYTF; CDR3nt: TGTGAAGGGAGGGATGGCTACACCTTC
j_gene: TRBJ2-7; v_gene: TRBV6-2/TRBV6-3; d_gene: TRBD2; abundance: NA; CDR3aa: CASSFPSGTSGKPYEQYF; CDR3nt: TGTGCCAGCAGTTTCCCTTCGGGGACTAGCGGGAAACCCTACGAGCAGTACTTC
j_gene: TRBJ2-7; v_gene: TRBV28; d_gene: NA; abundance: NA; CDR3aa: CASRESGSLLYEQYF; CDR3nt: TGTGCCAGCAGGGAAAGTGGCAGCCTCCTCTACGAGCAGTACTTC
j_gene: TRBJ2-1; v_gene: TRBV3-1/TRBV3-2; d_gene: NA; abundance: NA; CDR3aa: CASSQDGREEQFF; CDR3nt: TGTGCCAGCAGCCAAGATGGGCGGGAAGAGCAGTTCTTC
j_gene: TRBJ1-3; v_gene: TRBV13; d_gene: NA; abundance: NA; CDR3aa: CASSWRAEGNTIYF; CDR3nt: TGTGCCAGCAGCTGGCGGGCAGAAGGAAACACCATATATTTT
j_gene: TRBJ2-6; v_gene: TRBV28; d_gene: NA; abundance: NA; CDR3aa: CASSLWGAGANVLTF; CDR3nt: TGTGCCAGCAGTTTATGGGGGGCTGGGGCCAACGTCCTGACTTTC
j_gene: TRBJ2-1; v_gene: TRBV14; d_gene: NA; abundance: NA; CDR3aa: CASSQAGTSSYNEQFF; CDR3nt: TGTGCCAGCAGCCAAGCCGGGACAAGCTCCTACAATGAGCAGTTCTTC
j_gene: TRBJ1-3; v_gene: TRBV2; d_gene: NA; abundance: NA; CDR3aa: CATKSEASSGNTIYF; CDR3nt: TGTGCCACTAAGTCGGAGGCGAGCTCTGGAAACACCATATATTTT
j_gene: TRBJ1-2; v_gene: TRBV7-2; d_gene: NA; abundance: NA; CDR3aa: CASSLGGQGTGYTF; CDR3nt: TGTGCCAGCAGCTTAGGGGGCCAGGGGACTGGCTACACCTTC
j_gene: TRBJ1-2; v_gene: TRBV29-1; d_gene: TRBD1; abundance: NA; CDR3aa: CSVSQGVYGYTF; CDR3nt: TGCAGCGTTTCACAGGGGGTCTATGGCTACACCTTC
j_gene: TRBJ2-7; v_gene: TRBV28; d_gene: TRBD1; abundance: NA; CDR3aa: CASSRPGQGRDEQYF; CDR3nt: TGTGCCAGCAGTCGTCCGGGACAGGGGCGGGACGAGCAGTACTTC
j_gene: TRBJ1-4; v_gene: TRBV5-5; d_gene: NA; abundance: once; CDR3aa: CASSLTGPREKLFF; CDR3nt: TGTGCCAGCAGCTTGACGGGACCCCGTGAAAAACTGTTTTTT
j_gene: TRBJ2-5; v_gene: TRBV5-1; d_gene: TRBD1; abundance: NA; CDR3aa: CASSPRTGGETQYF; CDR3nt: TGCGCCAGCAGCCCAAGGACAGGGGGAGAGACCCAGTACTTC
j_gene: TRBJ1-4; v_gene: TRBV19; d_gene: NA; abundance: NA; CDR3aa: CASSPRKSGATNEKLFF; CDR3nt: TGTGCCAGTAGTCCGCGAAAATCAGGGGCAACTAATGAAAAACTGTTTTTT
j_gene: TRBJ2-5; v_gene: TRBV2; d_gene: TRBD2; abundance: NA; CDR3aa: CASSASSGQETQYF; CDR3nt: TGTGCCAGCAGTGCTTCTAGCGGCCAAGAGACCCAGTACTTC
j_gene: TRBJ2-5; v_gene: TRBV10-2; d_gene: TRBD2; abundance: NA; CDR3aa: CASRGLAVQETQYF; CDR3nt: TGCGCCAGCAGGGGACTAGCGGTTCAAGAGACCCAGTACTTC
j_gene: TRBJ2-3; v_gene: TRBV5-1; d_gene: NA; abundance: NA; CDR3aa: CASSLVQGMADTQYF; CDR3nt: TGCGCCAGCAGCTTGGTACAGGGAATGGCAGATACGCAGTATTTT
j_gene: TRBJ2-7; v_gene: TRBV5-4; d_gene: TRBD1; abundance: NA; CDR3aa: CASSLTGGASYEQYF; CDR3nt: TGTGCCAGCAGCTTGACAGGGGGCGCGTCCTACGAGCAGTACTTC
j_gene: TRBJ1-4; v_gene: TRBV29-1; d_gene: NA; abundance: NA; CDR3aa: CSRGPVENEKLFF; CDR3nt: TGCAGCCGTGGGCCAGTCGAAAATGAAAAACTGTTTTTT
j_gene: TRBJ1-3; v_gene: TRBV2; d_gene: TRBD1; abundance: NA; CDR3aa: CASRPGTGVSNSGNTIYF; CDR3nt: TGTGCCAGCAGGCCCGGGACAGGGGTATCGAACTCTGGAAACACCATATATTTT
j_gene: TRBJ2-1; v_gene: TRBV18; d_gene: TRBD1; abundance: NA; CDR3aa: CASSLRDRASVAYNEQFF; CDR3nt: TGTGCCAGCTCACTCCGGGACAGGGCCTCCGTTGCCTACAATGAGCAGTTCTTC
j_gene: TRBJ1-1; v_gene: TRBV4-2; d_gene: TRBD1; abundance: NA; CDR3aa: CASSQPFPGQGNTEAFF; CDR3nt: TGTGCCAGCAGCCAACCCTTCCCGGGACAGGGTAACACTGAAGCTTTCTTT
j_gene: TRBJ1-4; v_gene: TRBV5-1; d_gene: TRBD1; abundance: NA; CDR3aa: CASSGASGTAKELFF; CDR3nt: TGCGCCAGCAGCGGGGCAAGTGGGACAGCTAAAGAACTGTTTTTT
j_gene: TRBJ1-5; v_gene: TRBV28; d_gene: NA; abundance: NA; CDR3aa: CASSFPGRTVGPQHF; CDR3nt: TGTGCCAGCAGTTTCCCTGGCAGGACTGTAGGCCCCCAGCATTTT
j_gene: TRBJ2-4; v_gene: TRBV7-9; d_gene: NA; abundance: NA; CDR3aa: CASSLGMYSDGKIQYF; CDR3nt: TGTGCCAGCAGCTTAGGGATGTATTCGGACGGGAAGATTCAGTACTTC
j_gene: TRBJ2-1; v_gene: TRBV29-1; d_gene: NA; abundance: NA; CDR3aa: CSVEDQDPSSYNEQFF; CDR3nt: TGCAGCGTTGAAGATCAGGACCCTAGCTCCTACAATGAGCAGTTCTTC
j_gene: TRBJ1-1; v_gene: TRBV5-1; d_gene: NA; abundance: once; CDR3aa: CASSSRDVNTEAFF; CDR3nt: TGCGCCAGCAGCTCCCGAGACGTTAACACTGAAGCTTTCTTT
j_gene: TRBJ2-7; v_gene: TRBV21-1; d_gene: NA; abundance: NA; CDR3aa: CASRKRSWWFYEQYF; CDR3nt: TGTGCCAGCAGAAAGCGATCCTGGTGGTTCTACGAGCAGTACTTC
j_gene: TRBJ1-6; v_gene: TRBV7-6; d_gene: NA; abundance: NA; CDR3aa: CASSLELGASSPLHF; CDR3nt: TGTGCCAGCAGCTTAGAGCTGGGGGCGTCCTCACCCCTCCACTTT
j_gene: TRBJ1-1; v_gene: TRBV30; d_gene: NA; abundance: NA; CDR3aa: CAWSKNTEAFF; CDR3nt: TGTGCCTGGAGTAAGAACACTGAAGCTTTCTTT
j_gene: TRBJ2-7; v_gene: TRBV4-3; d_gene: NA; abundance: NA; CDR3aa: CASSQARTVDSYEQYF; CDR3nt: TGCGCCAGCAGCCAAGCTAGGACAGTAGACTCCTACGAGCAGTACTTC
j_gene: TRBJ1-6; v_gene: TRBV7-2; d_gene: TRBD1; abundance: NA; CDR3aa: CASSLVQGYSPLHF; CDR3nt: TGTGCCAGCAGCTTAGTACAGGGGTACTCACCCCTCCACTTT
j_gene: TRBJ1-6; v_gene: TRBV6-2/TRBV6-3; d_gene: TRBD1; abundance: NA; CDR3aa: CASSYTQGANSPLHF; CDR3nt: TGTGCCAGCAGTTACACCCAGGGGGCAAATTCACCCCTCCACTTT
j_gene: TRBJ2-3; v_gene: TRBV2; d_gene: NA; abundance: NA; CDR3aa: CASTPATRDTQYF; CDR3nt: TGTGCCAGCACCCCCGCGACCAGGGATACGCAGTATTTT
j_gene: TRBJ2-7; v_gene: TRBV20-1; d_gene: TRBD1; abundance: NA; CDR3aa: CSASASGTGTEQYF; CDR3nt: TGCAGTGCTAGTGCTTCCGGGACAGGGACCGAGCAGTACTTC
j_gene: TRBJ2-3; v_gene: TRBV7-9; d_gene: TRBD2; abundance: NA; CDR3aa: CASSPGAGRADTQYF; CDR3nt: TGTGCCAGCAGCCCGGGAGCGGGAAGGGCAGATACGCAGTATTTT